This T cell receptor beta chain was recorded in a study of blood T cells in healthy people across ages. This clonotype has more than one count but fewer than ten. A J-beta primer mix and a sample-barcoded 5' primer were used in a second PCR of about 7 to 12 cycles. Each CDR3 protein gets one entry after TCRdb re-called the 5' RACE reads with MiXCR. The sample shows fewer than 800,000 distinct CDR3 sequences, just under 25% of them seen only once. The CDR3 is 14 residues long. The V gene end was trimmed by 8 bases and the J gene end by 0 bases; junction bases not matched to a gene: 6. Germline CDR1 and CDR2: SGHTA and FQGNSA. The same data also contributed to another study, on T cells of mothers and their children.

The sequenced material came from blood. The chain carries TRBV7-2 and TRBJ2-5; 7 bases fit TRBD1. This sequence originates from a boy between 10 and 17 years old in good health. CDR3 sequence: CASQGQTNQETQYF. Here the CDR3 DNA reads TGTGCCAGCCAGGGACAGACCAACCAAGAGACCCAGTACTTC.